Sequencing of this T cell receptor (beta chain) was carried out in a study of Graves' ophthalmopathy and Graves' hyperthyroidism. The authors amplified TCR beta CDR3 regions from RNA transcripts. Amplification began with first-round RT-PCR using HTBI primers, then second-round multiplex PCR was performed. TCRdb reanalysed the multiplex PCR reads using MiXCR and keeps one entry per CDR3 protein. The table lists 600,000 to 950,000 distinct CDR3 sequences, roughly 40% of them singletons, with roughly 45% in the top ten. V lost 5 bases and J lost 4, with 15 bases in between. The germline V gene encodes CDR1 DFQATT and CDR2 SNEGSKA (reference sequence). The CDR3 contains 13 residues. Pregnant or lactating patients and those with other autoimmune diseases or uncontrolled infections were excluded. It was on clinical symptoms, serum thyroxine, TRAb, thyroid ultrasound and orbital computed tomography that diagnosis relied. The PBMC fraction was derived from around 10 ml of fresh peripheral blood.

Study results and caveats: Forecasting of ophthalmopathy progression by the model achieved about 69% sensitivity and around 72% specificity.

In this sample, this clonotype turned up many times. Its antigen is not known. Sequenced material: peripheral blood. The J gene is TRBJ2-7, the V gene TRBV20-1; D tentatively fits TRBD1 or TRBD2 (5 bases each). The sequence was collected from an adult man with Graves' ophthalmopathy. CDR3: CSAPTRDPYEQYF. The CDR3 coding sequence is TGCAGTGCTCCTACCAGGGACCCGTACGAGCAGTACTTC.